This paragraph reports one TCR beta chain. Unmatched junction bases numbered 4, after V lost 4 bases and J lost 7 bases. Germline assignment: CDR1 MGHRA and CDR2 YSYEKL. CDR3 size: 15 residues. This entry comes from a study of blood T cell repertoires in COVID-19. For the study at large: Samples came from the United States, Italy and Spain, spanning acute and convalescent COVID-19. Nucleic acid was either cDNA or gDNA, and it came from T cells, B-cell-depleted T cells, or PBMCs.

In the authors' methods: Estimated nucleated cell counts came from reference gene primer amplification. Data came from immunoSEQ multiplex PCR; TCRdb stores just in-frame clones and leaves some out. V and J calls and clone size come straight from that table; D and trimming were deduced from the DNA. The table has around 68,000 clones, approximately 89% seen once. This TCR came from a human donor in a cohort sampled during active COVID-19. Specimen: peripheral blood. V is TRBV4-1 and J is TRBJ2-1, with TRBD2 matching over 13 bases. DNA of the CDR3: TGCGCCAGCAGCCCACGGACTAGCGGGGGTAATGAGCAGTTCTTC. Translation: CASSPRTSGGNEQFF.